These 4 T cell receptor beta chains share one sample of origin, sequenced in a study of circulating and synovial CD4+ cells in juvenile arthritis. Sequencing was performed with immunoSEQ multiplex PCR; in TCRdb, only in-frame clones are kept and a portion is missing. The table includes 30,000 to 35,000 clones, over 95% detected once. Sequencing used CD4+ T cells from blood. Source of these receptors: a human donor with juvenile idiopathic arthritis.

The V and J genes are TRBV28 and TRBJ1-5, with TRBD1 identical over 8 bases. Germline values: CDR1 MDHEN, CDR2 SYDVKM. Germline trimming cut 7 bases from V and 7 bases from J; bases unmatched to any gene: 9. The CDR3 contains 14 residues. CDR3 coding DNA: TGTGCCAGCACGGCAGGGGGCGTCCGACAGCCCCAGCATTTT. It is translated as CASTAGGVRQPQHF. Full variable domain (rest looked up from reference TRBV28 and TRBJ1-5): DVKVTQSSRYLVKRTGEKVFLECVQDMDHENMFWYRQDPGLGLRLIYFSYDVKMKEKGDIPEGYSVSREKKERFSLILESASTNQTSMYLCASTAGGVRQPQHFGDGTRLSIL.

V and J are TRBV6-1 and TRBJ1-1; D unclear. Looked up from germline, CDR1 is MNHNS and CDR2 is SASEGT. The CDR3 totals 15 residues. The germline V and J ends were trimmed by 2 bases and 10 bases, with 20 bases remaining between them. CDR3 coding DNA: TGTGCCAGCAGTGAAATAATAGGACGGGGAGAAGGAGCTTTCTTT. Translated: CASSEIIGRGEGAFF.

This chain connects TRBV5-1 to TRBJ1-2; no firm D call. V lost 3 bases, J lost 1 base, and 13 bases lay in between. Germline V gene data show CDR1 as SGHRS and CDR2 as YFSETQ. The CDR3 runs 15 residues. CDR3 nucleotides: TGCGCCAGCAGCTCGAACGGGGAAATTAACTATGGCTACACCTTC. Its protein is CASSSNGEINYGYTF.

The chain recombines TRBV20-1 with TRBJ2-1, with D possibly matching TRBD2 (6 bases). The CDR3 totals 10 residues. Trimming left V 6 bases short and J 10 bases short, with 10 bases between. The germline CDR1 and CDR2 sequences are DFQATT and SNEGSKA (reference sequence). CDR3 sequence (DNA): TGCAGTGCCAGACGGGGGGAGCAGTTCTTC. This gives the protein CSARRGEQFF.